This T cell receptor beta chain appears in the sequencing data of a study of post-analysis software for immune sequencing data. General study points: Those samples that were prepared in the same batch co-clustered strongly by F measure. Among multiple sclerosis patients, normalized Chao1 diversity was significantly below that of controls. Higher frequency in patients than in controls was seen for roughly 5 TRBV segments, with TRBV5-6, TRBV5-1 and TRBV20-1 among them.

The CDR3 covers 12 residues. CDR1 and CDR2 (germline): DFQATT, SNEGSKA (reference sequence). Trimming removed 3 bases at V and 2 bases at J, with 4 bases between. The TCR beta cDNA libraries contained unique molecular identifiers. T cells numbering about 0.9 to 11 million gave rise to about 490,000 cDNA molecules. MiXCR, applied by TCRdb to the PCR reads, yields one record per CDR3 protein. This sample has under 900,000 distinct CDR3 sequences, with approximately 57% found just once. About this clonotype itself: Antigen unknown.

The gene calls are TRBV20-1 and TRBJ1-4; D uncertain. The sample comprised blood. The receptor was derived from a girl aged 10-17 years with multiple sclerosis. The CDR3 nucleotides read TGCAGTGCTAGTCGGACTAATGAAAAACTGTTTTTT. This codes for CSASRTNEKLFF.